This TCR beta chain was profiled in a study of beta chain features in type 1 diabetes. The study's findings and limits: Moderately but significantly shorter TCRB CDR3s were found in Type 1 diabetes patients in all four CD4+ subsets.

A note on this clone: What it recognizes is unknown.

Germline assignment: CDR1 MDHEN and CDR2 SYDVKM. The germline V and J ends were trimmed by 7 bases and 7 bases, with 17 bases remaining between them. The CDR3 runs 14 residues. Expressed TCRB transcripts got sequenced, as all isolated RNA was reverse transcribed. TCRdb keeps only in-frame clones here, not all; method: immunoSEQ multiplex PCR. The sample shows fewer than 350,000 clones, 15% of them seen only once. The TCR was taken from a man aged 18 to 29 with type 1 diabetes. The chain is built from TRBV28 and TRBJ1-5; no clear D. The sample comprised naive CD4+ T cells from blood. In nucleotides, the CDR3 is TGTGCCAGCACCGATTCAGCAGGTGGCCAGCCCCAGCATTTT. This codes for CASTDSAGGQPQHF.